A single sample is the source of the 29 T cell receptor beta chains below, sequenced in a study of molecular identifiers for immune sequencing clone quantification. TCRdb redid the calling of the PCR reads with MiXCR, one entry per CDR3 protein. The data contain about half a million distinct CDR3 sequences, roughly 26% of them singletons. Source material: naive CD8+ T cells from blood, with Jurkat cell RNA spiked in. Subset specified: FACS-sorted CD8+CD4-CCR7+CD45RA+ naive T cells. Every receptor here comes from a human donor in good health. Some libraries in this study had Jurkat cell RNA spiked in.

This clonotype was detected many times. This chain links TRBV4-1 with TRBJ2-5; TRBD2 is a possible D gene (5 bases). Germline-derived CDR1 and CDR2 are MGHRA and YSYEKL. This CDR3 is built from 17 residues. V lost 0 bases, J lost 2 bases, and 16 bases lay in between. CDR3 nucleotides: TGCGCCAGCAGCCAAGATTTCGGTACTAGTGTACAAGAGACCCAGTACTTC. Residues: CASSQDFGTSVQETQYF.

J is TRBJ2-7 and V is TRBV7-2; D is undetermined. Trimming took 7 bases from V and 3 from J, leaving 7 bases between them. This CDR3 is 11 amino acids long. Germline V gene sequence: CDR1 SGHTA, CDR2 FQGNSA. The CDR3 DNA reads as TGTGCCAGCAACAGAATCTACGAGCAGTACTTC. This codes for CASNRIYEQYF.

This clonotype was detected ten times or more. The rearrangement links TRBV6-5 to TRBJ2-3, with D unclear. The germline V and J ends were trimmed by 0 bases and 9 bases, with 13 bases remaining between them. The germline CDR1 and CDR2 sequences are MNHEY and SVGAGI. This CDR3 is 14 amino acids long. The CDR3 coding sequence is TGTGCCAGCAGTTACTCCCCCCCCTTAGGCACGCAGTATTTT. It specifies CASSYSPPLGTQYF.

The chain employs TRBV13 and TRBJ1-1; D possibly corresponds to TRBD1 (5 bases). The CDR3 is 17 residues long. The V gene's germline CDR1 is PRHDT and CDR2 FYEKMQ (reference sequence). Trimming shortened V by 5 bases and J by 4 bases, and 23 bases separated the two germline ends. Here the CDR3 DNA reads TGTGCCAGCAGCCAATCCGTGGGGCGTTTTGTGGGCACTGAAGCTTTCTTT. Translating it yields CASSQSVGRFVGTEAFF.

The CDR3 spells CASKAREVYTGELFF. CDR3 nucleotide sequence: TGTGCCAGTAAGGCGAGGGAAGTTTATACCGGGGAGCTGTTTTTT. V gene TRBV19 combines with J gene TRBJ2-2; TRBD2 is a possible D gene (5 bases). CDR1 and CDR2 (germline): LNHDA, SQIVND (reference sequence). The CDR3 is made up of 15 amino acids. V lost 7 bases and J lost 5, with 17 bases in between.

On this clonotype: This clone may be a read error of a much larger clone one base away. The chain is built from TRBV14 and TRBJ1-1; D perhaps matches TRBD1 (5 bases). The CDR3 has 14 residues. Germline loops: CDR1 SGHDN, CDR2 FVKESK. The CDR3 region has the DNA TGTGCCAACAGCCAATCCCCAGGGTGGACTGAAGCTTTCTTT. Residues: CANSQSPGWTEAFF.

This chain links TRBV20-1 with TRBJ2-7; D gene unclear. Germline CDR1 reads DFQATT; CDR2 reads SNEGSKA (reference sequence). V lost 5 bases to trimming and J lost 6 bases, with 20 bases between them. The CDR3 is made up of 14 amino acids. The CDR3 region is CSAGPGLKRSEQYF. The CDR3 DNA reads TGCAGTGCTGGACCGGGCCTTAAACGGTCCGAGCAGTACTTC.

This clonotype was detected ten times or more. V is TRBV20-1 and J is TRBJ2-7, with D possibly matching TRBD2 (6 bases). The CDR3 spans 11 residues. In germline, CDR1 is DFQATT, CDR2 SNEGSKA (reference sequence). The V end was cut by 3 bases, the J end by 6 bases, with 9 bases between. The CDR3 protein is CSARLEGEQYF. In DNA, the CDR3 is TGCAGTGCTAGGTTGGAGGGCGAGCAGTACTTC.

This clonotype was recorded many times. The chain has TRBV5-6 and TRBJ2-1; 10 bases align to TRBD2. The length of the CDR3 is 15 residues. V was clipped by 2 bases and J by 1 base; unmatched bases: 0. The germline CDR1 and CDR2 sequences are SGHDT and YYEEEE. The CDR3 region is CASSLLAGSYNEQFF. The CDR3 region has the DNA TGTGCCAGCAGCTTACTAGCGGGGTCCTACAATGAGCAGTTCTTC. The full variable domain, completed using reference TRBV5-6 and TRBJ2-1, is DAGVTQSPTHLIKTRGQQVTLRCSPKSGHDTVSWYQQALGQGPQFIFQYYEEEERQRGNFPDRFSGHQFPNYSSELNVNALLLGDSALYLCASSLLAGSYNEQFFGPGTRLTVL.

In this sample, this clonotype turned up a few times. The chain is built from TRBV13 and TRBJ1-1, with TRBD1 identical over 7 bases. The CDR3 loop spans 13 amino acids. Unmatched junction bases numbered 10, after V lost 5 bases and J lost 10 bases. CDR1 and CDR2 from the germline V gene are PRHDT and FYEKMQ (reference sequence). The DNA of the CDR3 is TGTGCCAGCAGCGGAACAGGGGCCAGGGGAGCTTTCTTT. Its translation is CASSGTGARGAFF.

This CDR3 is CASSYSLQGGSEAFF. The DNA for the CDR3 is TGTGCCAGCAGTTACTCCCTACAGGGCGGGTCTGAAGCTTTCTTT. The rearrangement links TRBV6-5 to TRBJ1-1; a possible D gene is TRBD1 (6 bases). The V end lost 0 bases, the J end lost 6 bases, and 14 bases lay between the germline ends. CDR3 length: 15 residues. Germline loops: CDR1 MNHEY, CDR2 SVGAGI.

About this clonotype: One end of the junction varies from germline; a read error may be responsible. The V gene is TRBV5-6, the J gene TRBJ2-3; D ambiguous. The CDR3 length is 15 residues. The V gene's germline CDR1 is SGHDT and CDR2 YYEEEE. The CDR3 protein is CASRNKILDTDMQYF. The CDR3 bases are TGTGCCAGCAGAAACAAGATTTTAGATACAGATATGCAGTATTTT. The variable domain in full, with the rest retrieved from reference TRBV5-6 and TRBJ2-3, is DAGVTQSPTHLIKTRGQQVTLRCSPKSGHDTVSWYQQALGQGPQFIFQYYEEEERQRGNFPDRFSGHQFPNYSSELNVNALLLGDSALYLCASRNKILDTDMQYFGPGTRLTVL.

The genes are TRBV6-2 or TRBV6-3 and TRBJ1-2, with D possibly TRBD1 on 5 matching bases. CDR1 MNHEY and CDR2 SVGEGT come from the germline V gene. V was clipped by 2 bases and J by 10 bases, with 11 bases between them. The CDR3 has 12 residues. Written as DNA, the CDR3 is TGTGCCAGCAGTTACCAGCGGGGCAACTACACCTTC. Translation gives CASSYQRGNYTF.

The CDR3 DNA is TGTGCCAGCAGCTTAGCCCTTGGACAGTACAATGAGCAGTTCTTC. Its translation: CASSLALGQYNEQFF. This chain joins TRBV7-9 and TRBJ2-1; possible D gene TRBD1, 6 bases. V was pared by 0 bases and J by 4 bases, with 10 bases between. Germline V gene lookup returns CDR1 SEHNR and CDR2 FQNEAQ (reference sequence). The length of the CDR3 is 15 residues.

This clonotype was detected many times. The chain employs TRBV5-6 and TRBJ2-7; 7 nucleotides agree with TRBD1. With 0 bases clipped from V and 10 bases from J, the junction kept 1 base outside the gene matches. Per the germline V gene, CDR1 is SGHDT and CDR2 is YYEEEE. The CDR3 sequence is 11 residues long. The CDR3 DNA follows: TGTGCCAGCAGCTTGGGACAGGGCCAGTACTTC. Its translation is CASSLGQGQYF.

The V call is TRBV7-6, the J call TRBJ2-3, with D uncertain. The V end was cut by 4 bases, the J end by 1 base, with 15 bases between. The CDR3 runs 16 residues. CDR1 SGHVS and CDR2 FNYEAQ come from the germline V gene. The CDR3 DNA reads TGTGCCAGCAGCTGGATTGAAAGCCAAGGCACAGATACGCAGTATTTT. Translated, it gives CASSWIESQGTDTQYF.

This sequence joins TRBV30 and TRBJ2-1; a possible D gene is TRBD1 (8 bases). The CDR3 sequence is 17 residues long. V dropped 1 base and J dropped 3 bases, with 19 bases sitting between them. Germline V gene data show CDR1 as GTSNPN and CDR2 as SVGIG (reference sequence). The CDR3 region has the DNA TGTGCCTGGAGTGGGGCGGGGGCAGGGGGCGTCTACAATGAGCAGTTCTTC. Protein sequence: CAWSGAGAGGVYNEQFF.

In regard to this clonotype: Given a much more abundant clone one base away, this may be a read error. The chain employs TRBV24-1 and TRBJ2-2; 10 nucleotides align to TRBD1. The junction had 7 bases not matched to a gene; V was cut back by 3 bases and J by 7 bases. Germline assignment: CDR1 KGHDR and CDR2 SFDVKD. This CDR3 contains 16 residues. CDR3 bases: TGTGCCACCAGTGATACAGACAGGGGGCTTAACGGGGAGCTGTTTTTT. This encodes CATSDTDRGLNGELFF.

Only a few counts were recorded for this clonotype. The CDR3 spells CASSLVRVLAGVVAKNIQYF. The DNA for the CDR3 is TGTGCCAGCAGCTTAGTCCGCGTACTAGCGGGAGTGGTAGCCAAAAACATTCAGTACTTC. The chain combines TRBV11-3 with TRBJ2-4; TRBD2 aligns across 11 bases. Losses at the gene ends were 1 base for V and 0 bases for J; bases not matched to a gene: 11. Germline lookup yields CDR1 SGHNT and CDR2 YENEEA. This CDR3 spans 20 amino acids.

Comment on this clonotype: A read error may account for a junction end that differs from germline. The chain is built from TRBV2 and TRBJ1-1; 8 positions match TRBD1. Germline CDR1 is SNHLY and CDR2 is FYNNEI. The CDR3 length is 16 residues. The CDR3 DNA reads TGTGCCAGCAGGAAAAGTGGACAGGGAGAGAACACTGCAGCTTTCTTT. The encoded protein is CASRKSGQGENTAAFF. Based on the CDR3 plus reference TRBV2 and TRBJ1-1, the full variable domain is EPEVTQTPSHQVTQMGQEVILRCVPISNHLYFYWYRQILGQKVEFLVSFYNNEISEKSEIFDDQFSVERPDGSNFTLKIRSTKLEDSAMYFCASRKSGQGENTAAFFGQGTRLTVV.

This clonotype was observed a few times. The genes are TRBV21-1 and TRBJ2-2; TRBD1 is the table's D call, not checked against the DNA. TRBV21-1 is described as a pseudogene. The CDR3 runs to 16 residues. CDR3 in amino acids: CASSLADRGFTGELFF. The CDR3 coding sequence is TGTGCCAGCAGCTTGGCGGACAGGGGATTCACCGGGGAGCTGTTTTTT.

This clonotype was detected ten times or more. V gene TRBV4-1 combines with J gene TRBJ2-3; D may correspond to TRBD1 or TRBD2 (5 bases each). Germline CDR1 MGHRA, CDR2 YSYEKL. Trimming removed 2 bases at V and 5 bases at J, with 14 bases between. CDR3 length equals 15 residues. The CDR3 spells CASSQLGPVGDTQYF. CDR3 bases: TGCGCCAGCAGCCAATTGGGACCAGTGGGAGATACGCAGTATTTT.

The chain recombines TRBV2 with TRBJ1-1; D not certain. V was shortened by 4 bases and J by 4 bases, with 10 bases between the two germline ends. This CDR3 is 13 amino acids long. CDR1 SNHLY and CDR2 FYNNEI come from the germline V gene. CDR3 DNA: TGTGCCAGCAGTGTAGGGCGCACCACTGAAGCTTTCTTT. Encoded protein: CASSVGRTTEAFF.

This clonotype was recorded many times. The gene calls are TRBV6-1 and TRBJ2-1; D is unresolved. The germline V and J ends were trimmed by 2 bases and 6 bases, with 5 bases remaining between them. Germline V gives CDR1 MNHNS, CDR2 SASEGT. The CDR3 contains 12 residues. The CDR3 DNA sequence: TGTGCCAGCAGTGAACTGTTCAATGAGCAGTTCTTC. Its translation is CASSELFNEQFF.

A few counts support this clonotype. The chain combines TRBV7-2 with TRBJ1-1, with 8 bases identical to TRBD1. V lost 3 bases, J lost 8 bases, and 5 bases stayed unmatched. The CDR3 is 13 residues long. The germline gives CDR1 SGHTA, CDR2 FQGNSA. The CDR3 nucleotides are TGTGCCAGCAGCTTGACAGGGGCCGCCGAAGCTTTCTTT. Translation: CASSLTGAAEAFF.

This clonotype was seen many times. The chain couples TRBV19 to TRBJ2-3, with TRBD1 identical over 8 bases. The CDR3 covers 13 residues. Per the germline V gene, CDR1 is LNHDA and CDR2 is SQIVND (reference sequence). The V segment lost 9 bases and the J segment 3 bases; nucleotides outside the gene matches: 5. In nucleotides, the CDR3 is TGTGCCAGCAGTGACAGGGGTACAGATACGCAGTATTTT. As protein: CASSDRGTDTQYF.

This clonotype was counted many times. The gene calls are TRBV11-2 and TRBJ2-2, with D unclear. With 5 bases removed from V and 4 bases from J, the gap between germline ends came to 14 bases. This CDR3 has 15 residues. The germline CDR1 and CDR2 sequences are SGHAT and FQNNGV. CDR3 DNA: TGTGCCAGCAGCCATGGGCCAAGCCCCACCGGGGAGCTGTTTTTT. This translates into CASSHGPSPTGELFF.

V gene TRBV5-1 combines with J gene TRBJ2-1; D remains ambiguous. Germline V gives CDR1 SGHRS, CDR2 YFSETQ. CDR3 length: 16 residues. V lost 4 bases, J lost 5 bases, and 19 bases lay in between. CDR3 nucleotide sequence: TGCGCCAGCAGCCCGCGCCCTGCCCGAAATAACAATGAGCAGTTCTTC. This sequence encodes CASSPRPARNNNEQFF.

With regard to this clonotype: A single base separates this from a much larger clone, so it may be a read error. This chain connects TRBV20-1 to TRBJ2-7, with D possibly being TRBD1 (6 bases). The CDR3 is 14 residues long. Trimming removed 6 bases at V and 1 base at J, with 16 bases between. Germline V lookup: CDR1 DFQATT, CDR2 SNEGSKA (reference sequence). CDR3 sequence: CSAALGRGSYEQYF. The CDR3, as DNA: TGCAGTGCAGCCCTCGGCAGGGGTTCCTACGAGCAGTACTTC.